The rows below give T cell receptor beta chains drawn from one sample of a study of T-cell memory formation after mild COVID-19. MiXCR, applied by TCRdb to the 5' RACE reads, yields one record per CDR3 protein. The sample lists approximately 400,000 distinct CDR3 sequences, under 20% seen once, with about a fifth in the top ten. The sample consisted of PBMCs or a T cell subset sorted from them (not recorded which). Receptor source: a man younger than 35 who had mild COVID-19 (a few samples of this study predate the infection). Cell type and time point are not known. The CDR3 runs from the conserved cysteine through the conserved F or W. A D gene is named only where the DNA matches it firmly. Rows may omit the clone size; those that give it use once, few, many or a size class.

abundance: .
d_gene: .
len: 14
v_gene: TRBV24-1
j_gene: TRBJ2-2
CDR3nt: TGTGCCACCAGCCTGACAGTTAACACCGGGGAGCTGTTTTTT
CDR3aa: CATSLTVNTGELFF

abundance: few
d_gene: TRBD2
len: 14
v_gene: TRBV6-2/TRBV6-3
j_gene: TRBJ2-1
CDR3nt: TGTGCCAGCAATCTTCGGGGGGGCCCCAATGAGCAGTTCTTC
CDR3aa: CASNLRGGPNEQFF

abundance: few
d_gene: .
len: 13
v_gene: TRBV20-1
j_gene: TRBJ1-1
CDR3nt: TGCAGTGCTAGAGTCCAGGGAGACACTGAAGCTTTCTTT
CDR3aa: CSARVQGDTEAFF

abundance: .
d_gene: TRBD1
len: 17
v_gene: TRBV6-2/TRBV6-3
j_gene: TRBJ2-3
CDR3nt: TGTGCCAGCAGTTACCCCAGGGACAGGGGATCCGCAGATACGCAGTATTTT
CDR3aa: CASSYPRDRGSADTQYF

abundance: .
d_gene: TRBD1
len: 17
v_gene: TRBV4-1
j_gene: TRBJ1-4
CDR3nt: TGCGCCAGCAGCCAAGCTCCTTATGCCGGGACAGATGAAAAACTGTTTTTT
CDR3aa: CASSQAPYAGTDEKLFF

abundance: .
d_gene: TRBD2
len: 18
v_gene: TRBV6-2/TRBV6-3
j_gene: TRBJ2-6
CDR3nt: TGTGCCAGCAGTTACAACGGGGGGGCTCGCCTCGGGGCCAACGTCCTGACTTTC
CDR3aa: CASSYNGGARLGANVLTF

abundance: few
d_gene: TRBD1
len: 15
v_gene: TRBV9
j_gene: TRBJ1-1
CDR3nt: TGTGCCAGCAGCACCCACAGGGGGCCTCGCACTGAAGCTTTCTTT
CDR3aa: CASSTHRGPRTEAFF

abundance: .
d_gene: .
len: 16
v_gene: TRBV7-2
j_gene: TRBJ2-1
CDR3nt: TGTGCCAGCAGCCCAACGAGGGGACAATTCGGAACGGAGCAGTTCTTC
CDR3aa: CASSPTRGQFGTEQFF

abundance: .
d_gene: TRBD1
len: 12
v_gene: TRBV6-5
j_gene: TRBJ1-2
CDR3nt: TGTGCCAGCAGACAGGGGGCCTATGGCTACACCTTC
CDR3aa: CASRQGAYGYTF

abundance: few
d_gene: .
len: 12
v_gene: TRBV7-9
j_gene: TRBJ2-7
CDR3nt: TGTGCCAGCAGCTCCCGACCTTACGAGCAGTACTTC
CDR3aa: CASSSRPYEQYF

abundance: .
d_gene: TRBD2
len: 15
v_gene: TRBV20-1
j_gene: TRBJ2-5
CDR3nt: TGCAGTGCTAGAGATTCGCGCGGGGGGGAAGAGACCCAGTACTTC
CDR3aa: CSARDSRGGEETQYF

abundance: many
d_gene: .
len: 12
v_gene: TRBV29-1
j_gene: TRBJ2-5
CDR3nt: TGCAGCGTTGATCGAGGGGGAGAGACCCAGTACTTC
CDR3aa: CSVDRGGETQYF

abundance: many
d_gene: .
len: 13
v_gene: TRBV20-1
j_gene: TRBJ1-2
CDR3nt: TGCAGTGCTTACGGGGAAGTAAGAGGGGGCTACACCTTC
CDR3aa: CSAYGEVRGGYTF

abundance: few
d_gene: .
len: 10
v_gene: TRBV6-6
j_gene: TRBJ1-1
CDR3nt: TGTGCCAGCAGTCTCTTGTTCGTTTTCTTT
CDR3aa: CASSLLFVFF

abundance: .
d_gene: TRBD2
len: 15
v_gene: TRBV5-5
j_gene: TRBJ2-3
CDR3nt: TGTGCCAGCAGTCGAAAGGGACTAGCAACAGATACGCAGTATTTT
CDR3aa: CASSRKGLATDTQYF

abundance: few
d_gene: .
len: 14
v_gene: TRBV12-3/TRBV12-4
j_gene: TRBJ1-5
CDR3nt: TGTGCCAGCAGTTTGACGGACCCCAATCAGCCCCAGCATTTT
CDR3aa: CASSLTDPNQPQHF

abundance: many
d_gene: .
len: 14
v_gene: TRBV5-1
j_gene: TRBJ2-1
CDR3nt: TGCGCCAGCAAGGACACGAGCTCCTACAATGAGCAGTTCTTC
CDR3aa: CASKDTSSYNEQFF

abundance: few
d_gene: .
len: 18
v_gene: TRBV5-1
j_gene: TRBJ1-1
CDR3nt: TGCGCCAGCAGCTTGGACCGAATCACCTTAGGGGGGAACACTGAAGCTTTCTTT
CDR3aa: CASSLDRITLGGNTEAFF

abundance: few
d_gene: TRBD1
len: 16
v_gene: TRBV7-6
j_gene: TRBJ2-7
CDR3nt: TGTGCCAGCAGCGTGGGTCCCCGGGACAGCTCCTACGAGCAGTACTTC
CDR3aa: CASSVGPRDSSYEQYF

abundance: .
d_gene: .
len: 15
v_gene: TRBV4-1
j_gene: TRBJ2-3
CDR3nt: TGCGCCAGCAGCCACAGGGGGGGTGACACAGATACGCAGTATTTT
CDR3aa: CASSHRGGDTDTQYF

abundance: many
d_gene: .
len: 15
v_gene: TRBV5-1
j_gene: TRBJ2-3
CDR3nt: TGCGCCAGCAGCCCGACCGGGGGTTCGGGAGATACGCAGTATTTT
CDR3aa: CASSPTGGSGDTQYF

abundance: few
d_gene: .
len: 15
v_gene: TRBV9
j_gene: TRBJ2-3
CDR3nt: TGTGCCAGCAGCCCAGGCGCAGGGTGGACAGATACGCAGTATTTT
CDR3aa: CASSPGAGWTDTQYF

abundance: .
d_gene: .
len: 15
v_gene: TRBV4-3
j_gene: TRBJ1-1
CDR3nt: TGCGCCAGCAGCCAAGAATCAGTCAGGGACCGGCGGGTTTTCTTT
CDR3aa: CASSQESVRDRRVFF

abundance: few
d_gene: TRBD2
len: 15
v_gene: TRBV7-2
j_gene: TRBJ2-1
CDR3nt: TGTGCCAGCAGCCCACGGGGCGGGGGATACAATGAGCAGTTCTTC
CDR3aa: CASSPRGGGYNEQFF

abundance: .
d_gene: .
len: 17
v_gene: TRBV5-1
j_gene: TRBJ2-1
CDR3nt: TGCGCCAGCAGCTTAGGTGTGGGGGGCCCGATCTACAATGAGCAGTTCTTC
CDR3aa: CASSLGVGGPIYNEQFF

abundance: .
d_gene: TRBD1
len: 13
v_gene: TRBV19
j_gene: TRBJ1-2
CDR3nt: TGTGCCAGTAGTAAGGGGGCGAACTATGGCTACACCTTC
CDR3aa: CASSKGANYGYTF

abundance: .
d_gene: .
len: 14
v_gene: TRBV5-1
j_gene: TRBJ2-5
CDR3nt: TGCGCCAGCAGCGCGGCCCGGGACCAGTGGACCCAGTACTTC
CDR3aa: CASSAARDQWTQYF

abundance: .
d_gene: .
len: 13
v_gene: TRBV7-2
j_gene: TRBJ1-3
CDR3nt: TGTGCCAGCACTGGGGCTTGGGGAAACACCATATATTTT
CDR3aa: CASTGAWGNTIYF

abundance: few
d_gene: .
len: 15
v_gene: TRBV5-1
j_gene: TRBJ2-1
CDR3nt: TGCGCCAGCAGCTTTGGGGAGGCCTCCTACAATGAGCAGTTCTTC
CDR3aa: CASSFGEASYNEQFF

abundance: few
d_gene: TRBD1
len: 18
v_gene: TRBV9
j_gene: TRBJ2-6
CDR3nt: TGTGCCAGCAGCGGAGAGGGACAGTACCTATCTGGGGCCAACGTCCTGACTTTC
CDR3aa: CASSGEGQYLSGANVLTF

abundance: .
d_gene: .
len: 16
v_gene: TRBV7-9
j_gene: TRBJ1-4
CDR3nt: TGTGCCAGCAGCTTAGATCCAGGACATCTTAATGAAAAACTGTTTTTT
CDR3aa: CASSLDPGHLNEKLFF

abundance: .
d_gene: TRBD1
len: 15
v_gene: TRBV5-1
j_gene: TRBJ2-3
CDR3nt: TGCGCCAGCTTCTTTACGACAGGGCAAGGGAATACGCAGTATTTT
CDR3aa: CASFFTTGQGNTQYF

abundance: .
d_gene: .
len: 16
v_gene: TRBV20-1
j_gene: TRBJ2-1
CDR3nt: TGCAGTGCTAGAGTTATAATGGGGGGGCCGGTGGGTGAGCAGTTCTTC
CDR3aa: CSARVIMGGPVGEQFF

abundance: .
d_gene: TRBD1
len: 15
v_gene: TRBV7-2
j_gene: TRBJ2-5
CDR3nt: TGTGCCAGCAGCCCACGACAGGGGAACCAAGAGACCCAGTACTTC
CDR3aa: CASSPRQGNQETQYF

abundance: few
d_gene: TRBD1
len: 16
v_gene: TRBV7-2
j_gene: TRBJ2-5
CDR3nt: TGTGCCAGCAGCTTAGGTGATGGGACAGGTCAAGAGACCCAGTACTTC
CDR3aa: CASSLGDGTGQETQYF

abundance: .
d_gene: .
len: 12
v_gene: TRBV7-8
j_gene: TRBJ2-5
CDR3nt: TGTGCCAGCAGCTTCGACAGACTTACCCAGTACTTC
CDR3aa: CASSFDRLTQYF

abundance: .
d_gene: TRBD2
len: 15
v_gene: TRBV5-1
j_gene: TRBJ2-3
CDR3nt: TGCGCCAGTTCGCCGGGACTAGCGATTTCAGATACGCAGTATTTT
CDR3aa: CASSPGLAISDTQYF

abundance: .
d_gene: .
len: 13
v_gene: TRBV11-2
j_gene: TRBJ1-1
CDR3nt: TGTGCCAGCATCCTGGCGTGGGGCACTGAAGCTTTCTTT
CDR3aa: CASILAWGTEAFF

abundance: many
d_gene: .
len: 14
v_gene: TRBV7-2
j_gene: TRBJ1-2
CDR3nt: TGTGCCAGCAGCTTAGCGATGGGGGCGCGAGGCTACACCTTC
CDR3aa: CASSLAMGARGYTF

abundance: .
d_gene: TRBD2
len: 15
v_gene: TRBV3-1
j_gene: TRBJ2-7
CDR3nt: TGTGCCAGCAGCCTGAGCGGGGACCCCCTCTACGAGCAGTACTTC
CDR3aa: CASSLSGDPLYEQYF

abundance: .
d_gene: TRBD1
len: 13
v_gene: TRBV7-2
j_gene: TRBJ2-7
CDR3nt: TGTGCCAGCAGCAAGGGACAGGTATACGAGCAGTACTTC
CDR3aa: CASSKGQVYEQYF

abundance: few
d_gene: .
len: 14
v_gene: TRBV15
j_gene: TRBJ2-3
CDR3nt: TGTGCCACCAGCAGAGGGGGCCTCGCAGATACGCAGTATTTT
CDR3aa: CATSRGGLADTQYF

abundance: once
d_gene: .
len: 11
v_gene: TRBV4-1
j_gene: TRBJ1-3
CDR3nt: TGCGCCAGCAGAATTGGAAACACCATATATTTT
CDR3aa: CASRIGNTIYF

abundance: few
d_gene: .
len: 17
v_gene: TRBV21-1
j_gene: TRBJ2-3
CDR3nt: TGTGCCAGCAGCAAAGTAACACGGCTGCCCCACACAGATACGCAGTATTTT
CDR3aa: CASSKVTRLPHTDTQYF

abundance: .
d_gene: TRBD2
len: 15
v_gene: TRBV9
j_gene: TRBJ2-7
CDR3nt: TGTGCCAGCAGCGCGACTAGCGGGGGTCCCTACGAGCAGTACTTC
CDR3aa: CASSATSGGPYEQYF

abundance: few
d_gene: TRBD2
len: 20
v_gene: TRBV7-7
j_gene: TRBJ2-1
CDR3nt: TGTGCCAGCAGCTTAGTGTTGACGGCGGGGGGAACGAGCTCCTACAATGAGCAGTTCTTC
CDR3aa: CASSLVLTAGGTSSYNEQFF